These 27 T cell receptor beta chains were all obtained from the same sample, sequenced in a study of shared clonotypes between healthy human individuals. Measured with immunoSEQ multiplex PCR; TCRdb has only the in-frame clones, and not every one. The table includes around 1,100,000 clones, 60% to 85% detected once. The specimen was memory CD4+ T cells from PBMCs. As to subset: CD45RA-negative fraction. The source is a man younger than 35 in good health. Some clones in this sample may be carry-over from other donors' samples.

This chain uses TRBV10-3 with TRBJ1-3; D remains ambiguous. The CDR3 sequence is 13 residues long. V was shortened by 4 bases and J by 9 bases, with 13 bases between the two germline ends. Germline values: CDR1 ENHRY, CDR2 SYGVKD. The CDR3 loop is CAISAKDLGTIYF. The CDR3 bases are TGTGCCATCAGTGCTAAGGACTTGGGCACCATATATTTT.

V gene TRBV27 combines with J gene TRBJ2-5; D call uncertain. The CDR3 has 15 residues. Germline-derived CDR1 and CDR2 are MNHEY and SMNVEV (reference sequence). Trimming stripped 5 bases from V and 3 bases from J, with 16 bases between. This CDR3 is CASSPVGQGKETQYF. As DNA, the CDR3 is TGTGCCAGCAGTCCAGTCGGCCAAGGAAAAGAGACCCAGTACTTC.

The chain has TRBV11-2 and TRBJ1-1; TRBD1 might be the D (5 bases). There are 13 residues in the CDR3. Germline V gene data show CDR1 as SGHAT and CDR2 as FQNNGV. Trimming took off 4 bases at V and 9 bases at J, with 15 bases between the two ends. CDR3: CASSSEVAGKAFF. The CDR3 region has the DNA TGTGCCAGCAGCTCAGAGGTAGCAGGGAAAGCTTTCTTT.

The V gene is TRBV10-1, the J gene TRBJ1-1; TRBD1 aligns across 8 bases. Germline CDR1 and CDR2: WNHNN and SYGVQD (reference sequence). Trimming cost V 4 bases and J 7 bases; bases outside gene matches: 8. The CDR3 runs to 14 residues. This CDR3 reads CASSVTGAGFEAFF. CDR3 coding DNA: TGCGCCAGCAGTGTGACAGGGGCAGGTTTTGAAGCTTTCTTT.

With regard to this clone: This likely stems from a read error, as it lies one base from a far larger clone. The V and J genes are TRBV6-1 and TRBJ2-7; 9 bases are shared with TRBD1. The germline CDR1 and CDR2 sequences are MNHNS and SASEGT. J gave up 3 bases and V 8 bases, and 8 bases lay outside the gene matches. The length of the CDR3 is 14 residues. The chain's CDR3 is CASGPTGGLYEQYF. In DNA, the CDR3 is TGTGCCAGCGGTCCGACAGGGGGGCTCTACGAGCAGTACTTC.

The CDR3 loop reads CASSPNRGQDTQYF. Here the CDR3 DNA reads TGTGCCAGTAGCCCCAACCGGGGGCAAGATACGCAGTATTTT. V is TRBV19 and J is TRBJ2-3, with D perhaps matching TRBD1 or TRBD2 (6 bases each). The CDR3 has 14 amino acids. Trimming took 6 bases from V and 5 from J, leaving 15 bases between them. The germline gives CDR1 LNHDA, CDR2 SQIVND (reference sequence). Looking up the rest from reference TRBV19 and TRBJ2-3 gives the full variable domain: DGGITQSPKYLFRKEGQNVTLSCEQNLNHDAMYWYRQDPGQGLRLIYYSQIVNDFQKGDIAEGYSVSREKKESFPLTVTSAQKNPTAFYLCASSPNRGQDTQYFGPGTRLTVL.

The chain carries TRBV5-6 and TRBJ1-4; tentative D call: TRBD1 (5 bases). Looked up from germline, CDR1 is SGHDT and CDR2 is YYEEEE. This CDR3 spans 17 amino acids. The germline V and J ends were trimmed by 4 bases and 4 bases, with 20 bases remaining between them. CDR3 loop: CASSLGVAGRHNEKLFF. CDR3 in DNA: TGTGCCAGCAGCCTTGGTGTTGCGGGGCGACATAATGAAAAACTGTTTTTT.

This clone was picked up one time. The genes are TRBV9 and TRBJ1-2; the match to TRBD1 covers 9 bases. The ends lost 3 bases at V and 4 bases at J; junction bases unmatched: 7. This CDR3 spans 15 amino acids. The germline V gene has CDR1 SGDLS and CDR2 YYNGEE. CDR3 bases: TGTGCCAGCAGCGAAACAGGGGGCAGGAGCTATGGCTACACCTTC. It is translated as CASSETGGRSYGYTF.

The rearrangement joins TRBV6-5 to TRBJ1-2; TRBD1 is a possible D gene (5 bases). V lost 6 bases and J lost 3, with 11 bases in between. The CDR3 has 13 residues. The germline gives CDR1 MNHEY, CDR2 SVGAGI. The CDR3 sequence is CASSPGGYYGYTF. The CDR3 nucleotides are TGTGCCAGCAGCCCCGGGGGTTACTATGGCTACACCTTC.

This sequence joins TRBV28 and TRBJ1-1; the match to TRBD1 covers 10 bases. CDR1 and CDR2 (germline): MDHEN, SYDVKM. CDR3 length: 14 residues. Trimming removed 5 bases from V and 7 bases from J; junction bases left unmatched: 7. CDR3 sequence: CASSPTGQGNEAFF. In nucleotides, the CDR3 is TGTGCCAGCAGTCCTACGGGACAGGGGAATGAAGCTTTCTTT.

The CDR3 is CASSQGAGNQPQHF. DNA for the CDR3: TGTGCCAGCAGTCAGGGGGCGGGCAATCAGCCCCAGCATTTT. V usage is TRBV6-6 and J usage is TRBJ1-5; 8 nucleotides agree with TRBD1. V lost 5 bases and J lost 2; bases outside the gene matches: 2. CDR1 and CDR2 (germline): MNHNY, SVGAGI (reference sequence). The CDR3 sequence is 14 residues long.

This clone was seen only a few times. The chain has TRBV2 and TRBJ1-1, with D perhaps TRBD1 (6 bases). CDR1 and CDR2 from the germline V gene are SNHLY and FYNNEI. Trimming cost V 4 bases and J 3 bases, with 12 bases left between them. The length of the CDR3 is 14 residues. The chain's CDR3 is CASSGQVRDTEAFF. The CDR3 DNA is TGTGCCAGCAGTGGACAGGTTCGGGACACTGAAGCTTTCTTT.

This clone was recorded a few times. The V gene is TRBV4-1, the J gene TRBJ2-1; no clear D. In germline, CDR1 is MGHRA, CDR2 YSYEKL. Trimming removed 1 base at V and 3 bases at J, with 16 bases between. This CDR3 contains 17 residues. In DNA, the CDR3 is TGCGCCAGCAGCCAAGGACCAGCGAGTGGTCGCTACAATGAGCAGTTCTTC. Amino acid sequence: CASSQGPASGRYNEQFF.

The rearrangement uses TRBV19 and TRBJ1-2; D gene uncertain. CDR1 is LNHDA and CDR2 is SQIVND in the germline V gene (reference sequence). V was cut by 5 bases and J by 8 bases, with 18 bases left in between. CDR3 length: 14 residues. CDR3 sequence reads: CASSPANRDRGYTF. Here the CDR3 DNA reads TGTGCCAGTAGTCCAGCCAACCGCGATCGGGGCTACACCTTC. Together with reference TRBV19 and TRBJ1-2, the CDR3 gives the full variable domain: DGGITQSPKYLFRKEGQNVTLSCEQNLNHDAMYWYRQDPGQGLRLIYYSQIVNDFQKGDIAEGYSVSREKKESFPLTVTSAQKNPTAFYLCASSPANRDRGYTFGSGTRLTVV.

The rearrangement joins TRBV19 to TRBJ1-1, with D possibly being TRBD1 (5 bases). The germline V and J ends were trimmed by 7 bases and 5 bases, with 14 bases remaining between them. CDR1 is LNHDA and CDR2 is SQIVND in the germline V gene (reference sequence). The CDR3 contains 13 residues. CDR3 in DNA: TGTGCCAGTACTCGGGTTTGGGGGACTGAAGCTTTCTTT. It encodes CASTRVWGTEAFF.

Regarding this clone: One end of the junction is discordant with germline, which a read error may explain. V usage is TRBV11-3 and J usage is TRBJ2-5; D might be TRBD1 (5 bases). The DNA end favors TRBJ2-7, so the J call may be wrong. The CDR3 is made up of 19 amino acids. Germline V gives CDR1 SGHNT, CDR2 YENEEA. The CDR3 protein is CASSLPGHLLLDSSYEQYF. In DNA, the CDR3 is TGTGCTAGCAGCCTACCTGGACACCTACTACTCGATAGCTCCTACGAGCAGTACTTC.

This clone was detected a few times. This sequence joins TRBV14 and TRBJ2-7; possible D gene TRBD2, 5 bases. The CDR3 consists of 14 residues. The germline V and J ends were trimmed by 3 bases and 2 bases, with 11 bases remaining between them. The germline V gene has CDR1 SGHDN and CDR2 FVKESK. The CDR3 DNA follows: TGTGCCAGCAGCCAGGCGGGCCTACCCTACGAGCAGTACTTC. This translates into CASSQAGLPYEQYF. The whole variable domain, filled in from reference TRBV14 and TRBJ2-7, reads EAGVTQFPSHSVIEKGQTVTLRCDPISGHDNLYWYRRVMGKEIKFLLHFVKESKQDESGMPNNRFLAERTGGTYSTLKVQPAELEDSGVYFCASSQAGLPYEQYFGPGTRLTVT.

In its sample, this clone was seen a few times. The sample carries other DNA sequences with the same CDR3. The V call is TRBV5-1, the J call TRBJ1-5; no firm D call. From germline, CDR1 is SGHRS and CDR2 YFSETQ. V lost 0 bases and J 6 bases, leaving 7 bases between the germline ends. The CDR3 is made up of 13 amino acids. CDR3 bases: TGCGCCAGCAGCTTGGATGGTGGTCAGCCCCAGCATTTT. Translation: CASSLDGGQPQHF.

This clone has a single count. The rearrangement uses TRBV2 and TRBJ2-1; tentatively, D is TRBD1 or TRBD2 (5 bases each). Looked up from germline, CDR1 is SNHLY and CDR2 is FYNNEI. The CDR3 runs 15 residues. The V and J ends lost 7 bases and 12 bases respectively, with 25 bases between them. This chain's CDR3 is CASTTRSGRRLGQFF. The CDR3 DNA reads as TGTGCCAGCACCACTCGATCGGGACGCAGGTTGGGGCAGTTCTTC.

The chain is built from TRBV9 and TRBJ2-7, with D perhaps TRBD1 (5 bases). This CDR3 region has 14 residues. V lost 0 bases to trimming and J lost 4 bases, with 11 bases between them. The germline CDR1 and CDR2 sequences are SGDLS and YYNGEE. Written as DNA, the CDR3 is TGTGCCAGCAGCGTAGGGGGCGGCGGTTACGAGCAGTACTTC. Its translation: CASSVGGGGYEQYF. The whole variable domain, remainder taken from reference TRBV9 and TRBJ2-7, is DSGVTQTPKHLITATGQRVTLRCSPRSGDLSVYWYQQSLDQGLQFLIQYYNGEERAKGNILERFSAQQFPDLHSELNLSSLELGDSALYFCASSVGGGGYEQYFGPGTRLTVT.

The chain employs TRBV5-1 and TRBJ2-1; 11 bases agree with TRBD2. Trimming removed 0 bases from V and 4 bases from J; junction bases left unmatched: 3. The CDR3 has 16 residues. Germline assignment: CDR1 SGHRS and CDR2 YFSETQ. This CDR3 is CASSLVAGGNYNEQFF. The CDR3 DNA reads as TGCGCCAGCAGCTTGGTAGCGGGAGGGAATTACAATGAGCAGTTCTTC.

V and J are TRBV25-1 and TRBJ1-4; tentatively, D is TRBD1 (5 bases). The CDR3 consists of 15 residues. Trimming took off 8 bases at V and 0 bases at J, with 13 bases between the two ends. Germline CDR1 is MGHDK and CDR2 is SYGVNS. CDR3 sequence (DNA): TGTGCCAGCGGGGAGACAGATACAACTAATGAAAAACTGTTTTTT. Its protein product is CASGETDTTNEKLFF.

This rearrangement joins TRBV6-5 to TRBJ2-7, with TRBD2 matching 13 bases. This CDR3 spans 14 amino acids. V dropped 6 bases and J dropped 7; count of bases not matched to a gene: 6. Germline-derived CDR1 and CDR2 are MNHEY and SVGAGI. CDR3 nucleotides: TGTGCCAGCAGGAGGACTAGCGGGAGTGATGAGCAGTACTTC. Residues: CASRRTSGSDEQYF.

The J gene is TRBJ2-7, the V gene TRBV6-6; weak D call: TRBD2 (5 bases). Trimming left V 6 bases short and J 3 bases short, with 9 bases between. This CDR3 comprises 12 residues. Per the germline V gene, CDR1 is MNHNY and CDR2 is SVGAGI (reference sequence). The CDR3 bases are TGTGCCAGCAGAAGCGGTCACTACGAGCAGTACTTC. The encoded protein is CASRSGHYEQYF.

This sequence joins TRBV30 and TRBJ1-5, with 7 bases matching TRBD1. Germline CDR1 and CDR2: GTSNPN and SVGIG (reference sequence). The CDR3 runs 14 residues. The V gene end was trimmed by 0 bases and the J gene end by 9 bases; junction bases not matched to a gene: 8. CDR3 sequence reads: CAWSVQGVETPQHF. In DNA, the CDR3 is TGTGCCTGGAGTGTGCAGGGGGTAGAGACGCCCCAGCATTTT.

The CDR3 sequence is CASSPPGARGGVQYF. CDR3 bases: TGTGCCAGCAGCCCTCCCGGGGCCCGGGGCGGGGTCCAGTACTTC. The chain recombines TRBV7-9 with TRBJ2-5; D may be TRBD2 (6 bases). This CDR3 has 15 residues. Looked up from germline, CDR1 is SEHNR and CDR2 is FQNEAQ (reference sequence). Deletions cut 5 bases from V and 10 bases from J, with 23 bases between.

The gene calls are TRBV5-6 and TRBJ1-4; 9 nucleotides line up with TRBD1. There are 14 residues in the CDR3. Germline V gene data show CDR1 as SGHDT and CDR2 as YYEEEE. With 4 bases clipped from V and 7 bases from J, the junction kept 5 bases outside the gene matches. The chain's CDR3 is CASSVDRGGEKLFF. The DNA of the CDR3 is TGTGCCAGCAGCGTGGACAGGGGTGGTGAAAAACTGTTTTTT.